The TCR beta chain under discussion was sequenced for a study of beta chain features in type 1 diabetes. Whole-study results and caveats: Within each of all four CD4+ subsets, Type 1 diabetes patients had TCRB CDR3s that were moderately but significantly shorter. There were fewer insertions and more deletions at the VDJ junctions of type 1 diabetes patients.

CDR1 is LGHNA, CDR2 YNFKEQ, per germline. The CDR3 is 15 residues long. The V segment lost 1 base and the J segment 3 bases; nucleotides outside the gene matches: 2. To note about this clone: Its matching antigen is unknown.

As every portion of the isolated RNA was reverse transcribed, the sequencing read expressed TCRB transcripts. The method was immunoSEQ multiplex PCR; TCRdb's version includes in-frame clones alone and lacks a portion of them. The data contain some 640,000 clones, more than 13% of them singletons. This chain links TRBV4-2 with TRBJ1-2; the match to TRBD1 covers 10 bases. Material: naive CD4+ T cells from blood. The clonotype comes from a man between 18 and 29 years old with type 1 diabetes. CDR3 sequence reads: CASSQAGTGDYGYTF. CDR3 coding DNA: TGTGCCAGCAGCCAAGCCGGGACAGGGGACTATGGCTACACCTTC.